These 30 T cell receptor beta chains share one sample of origin, sequenced in a study of brain T cells in children with intractable seizures. Here immunoSEQ multiplex PCR was the method, and the copy in TCRdb shows in-frame clones only, minus some. Of around 100,000 clones in the sample, approximately 94% were seen once. This sample comprised peripheral blood, obtained at surgery. These receptors all stem from a boy younger than two with hemimegalencephaly and intractable seizures.

The gene calls are TRBV7-2 and TRBJ2-2; no reliable D call. This CDR3 spans 15 amino acids. CDR1 and CDR2 (germline): SGHTA, FQGNSA. V was pared by 0 bases and J by 1 base, with 6 bases between. CDR3 DNA sequence: TGTGCCAGCAGCTTAGCGGCCCAGAACACCGGGGAGCTGTTTTTT. Translated, it gives CASSLAAQNTGELFF.

The V gene is TRBV4-3, the J gene TRBJ2-2; 10 positions agree with TRBD2. V shed 0 bases, J shed 3 bases, and the junction held 7 bases outside the gene matches. The germline gives CDR1 LGHNA, CDR2 YSLEER. The CDR3 has 18 amino acids. The CDR3 protein is CASSQEIAGGWDTGELFF. The DNA for the CDR3 is TGCGCCAGCAGCCAAGAAATAGCGGGAGGTTGGGACACCGGGGAGCTGTTTTTT.

The V gene is TRBV3-1 (or the pseudogene TRBV3-2), the J gene TRBJ2-3; no reliable D call. V dropped 3 bases and J dropped 8 bases, with 9 bases sitting between them. This CDR3 region has 12 residues. CDR1 and CDR2 (germline): LGHDT, YNNKEL (reference sequence). CDR3 coding DNA: TGTGCCAGCAGCCAGAGCACGCGTACGCAGTATTTT. It specifies CASSQSTRTQYF.

The V and J genes are TRBV28 and TRBJ1-4; D gene uncertain. CDR1 MDHEN and CDR2 SYDVKM come from the germline V gene. The V and J ends lost 0 bases and 0 bases respectively, with 8 bases between them. The CDR3 extends over 16 amino acids. The CDR3, as DNA: TGTGCCAGCAGTTTATGGTCAGGAGCAACTAATGAAAAACTGTTTTTT. Protein: CASSLWSGATNEKLFF.

V is TRBV5-1 and J is TRBJ2-7, with D possibly matching TRBD1 (5 bases). The CDR3 is made up of 15 amino acids. Germline V CDR1 and CDR2: SGHRS, YFSETQ. V gave up 0 bases and J gave up 0 bases, with 10 bases separating them. The CDR3 loop is CASSLVAGPSYEQYF. DNA of the CDR3: TGCGCCAGCAGCTTGGTGGCAGGGCCCTCCTACGAGCAGTACTTC.

This chain connects TRBV16 to TRBJ1-5, with TRBD1 matching over 7 bases. V lost 0 bases and J lost 0; bases outside the gene matches: 5. Per the germline V gene, CDR1 is KGHSY and CDR2 is FQNENV. The CDR3 has 17 residues. The CDR3 nucleotides read TGTGCCAGCAGCCAATCGAGGGGGCAGGGTAGCAATCAGCCCCAGCATTTT. This translates into CASSQSRGQGSNQPQHF.

This chain uses TRBV15 with TRBJ2-1; 10 bases fit TRBD2. V was pared by 0 bases and J by 0 bases, with 2 bases of the junction left unmatched. This CDR3 contains 17 residues. Germline V lookup: CDR1 LNHNV, CDR2 YYDKDF (reference sequence). The CDR3 nucleotides are TGTGCCACCAGCAGAGAACTAGCGGGAATCTCCTACAATGAGCAGTTCTTC. Its protein product is CATSRELAGISYNEQFF.

This clone came up once. The gene calls are TRBV7-8 and TRBJ2-2; D not resolved. This CDR3 is built from 13 residues. V gave up 1 base and J gave up 7 bases, with 7 bases separating them. Germline loops: CDR1 SGHVS, CDR2 FQNEAQ. CDR3 protein: CASSLVSFGELFF. The DNA of the CDR3 is TGTGCCAGCAGCTTAGTCAGCTTCGGGGAGCTGTTTTTT.

The V call is TRBV7-3, the J call TRBJ2-2, with D possibly being TRBD2 (5 bases). The CDR3 covers 17 residues. The V end lost 5 bases, the J end lost 5 bases, and 21 bases lay between the germline ends. Germline values: CDR1 SGHTA, CDR2 FQGTGA. The CDR3 loop reads CASSPMGTRGPTGELFF. Here the CDR3 DNA reads TGTGCCAGCAGCCCCATGGGCACTAGAGGACCTACCGGGGAGCTGTTTTTT.

This clone has a single count. This chain connects TRBV19 to TRBJ2-1; D remains ambiguous. Germline V lookup: CDR1 LNHDA, CDR2 SQIVND (reference sequence). This CDR3 comprises 13 residues. V shed 5 bases and J shed 5 bases, with 10 bases lying between them. This CDR3 is CASSVYRNNEQFF. Here the CDR3 DNA reads TGTGCCAGTAGTGTGTACAGAAACAATGAGCAGTTCTTC.

This sequence joins TRBV3-1 (or the pseudogene TRBV3-2) and TRBJ1-5; no firm D call. The germline V and J ends were trimmed by 4 bases and 9 bases, with 10 bases remaining between them. The CDR3 covers 12 residues. Germline V gene lookup returns CDR1 LGHDT and CDR2 YNNKEL (reference sequence). Here the CDR3 DNA reads TGTGCCAGCAGCCTTCCCTCGGGGCCCCAGCATTTT. This sequence encodes CASSLPSGPQHF.

The V gene is TRBV5-4, the J gene TRBJ2-1, with 10 bases lining up with TRBD2. Looked up from germline, CDR1 is SGHNT and CDR2 is YYREEE (reference sequence). The CDR3 has 15 amino acids. After removal of 4 bases from V and 3 bases from J, the junction contained 4 bases not matched to a gene. The CDR3 loop is CASSQGLAVYNEQFF. The CDR3 DNA sequence: TGTGCCAGCAGCCAAGGACTAGCGGTCTACAATGAGCAGTTCTTC.

The rearrangement uses TRBV5-8 and TRBJ1-5, with D hard to call. Germline V gene data show CDR1 as SGHTS and CDR2 as YDEGEE. This CDR3 spans 15 amino acids. The germline V and J ends were trimmed by 1 base and 0 bases, with 8 bases remaining between them. In DNA form, the CDR3 reads TGTGCCAGCAGCTTGCAAGGGTTTAGCAATCAGCCCCAGCATTTT. This gives the protein CASSLQGFSNQPQHF.

This sequence joins TRBV12-5 and TRBJ2-2, with 7 bases that match TRBD2. In germline, CDR1 is LGHNT, CDR2 FRNRAP. This CDR3 comprises 16 residues. Losses at the gene ends were 3 bases for V and 7 bases for J; bases not matched to a gene: 11. CDR3 residues: CASGLRAGPVFGELFF. CDR3 sequence (DNA): TGTGCTAGTGGTTTACGAGCGGGGCCCGTTTTCGGGGAGCTGTTTTTT.

This chain uses TRBV6-2 or TRBV6-3 with TRBJ1-5; unclear D gene. Germline lookup yields CDR1 MNHEY and CDR2 SVGEGT. The CDR3 spans 16 residues. V was clipped by 2 bases and J by 3 bases, with 14 bases between them. In nucleotides, the CDR3 is TGTGCCAGCAGTTACGTGGAGAAGAAGCCCAATCAGCCCCAGCATTTT. This translates into CASSYVEKKPNQPQHF.

The CDR3, as DNA: TGTGCCAGCAGCCCCACGGACCGAACTGGCTACACCTTC. Its protein product is CASSPTDRTGYTF. The V gene is TRBV5-5, the J gene TRBJ1-2; D is uncertain. Germline V lookup: CDR1 SGHKS, CDR2 YYEKEE (reference sequence). V lost 4 bases and J 7 bases, leaving 14 bases between the germline ends. The CDR3 is made up of 13 amino acids.

This clone was detected once. J is TRBJ2-3 and V is TRBV6-5; D is perhaps TRBD2 (5 bases). CDR3 length: 14 residues. The germline gives CDR1 MNHEY, CDR2 SVGAGI. Trimming left V 4 bases short and J 5 bases short, with 13 bases between. This chain's CDR3 is CASSLVSRGDTQYF. The CDR3 DNA sequence: TGTGCCAGCAGTTTGGTCAGCCGGGGAGATACGCAGTATTTT.

The count of this clone is one. The V and J genes are TRBV5-5 and TRBJ1-1; D gene ambiguous. The length of the CDR3 is 13 residues. V lost 2 bases to trimming and J lost 0 bases, with 5 bases between them. Germline assignment: CDR1 SGHKS and CDR2 YYEKEE (reference sequence). Written as DNA, the CDR3 is TGTGCCAGCAGCTTTCTCGTGAACACTGAAGCTTTCTTT. Its translation is CASSFLVNTEAFF.

The chain is built from TRBV19 and TRBJ2-4, with TRBD1 matching over 10 bases. This CDR3 comprises 14 residues. Germline CDR1 reads LNHDA; CDR2 reads SQIVND (reference sequence). After removal of 5 bases from V and 6 bases from J, the junction contained 4 bases not matched to a gene. The CDR3 DNA reads as TGTGCCAGTAGTGGGACAGGGGATAGAAACATTCAGTACTTC. Encoded protein: CASSGTGDRNIQYF. The variable domain in full, completed from reference TRBV19 and TRBJ2-4, reads DGGITQSPKYLFRKEGQNVTLSCEQNLNHDAMYWYRQDPGQGLRLIYYSQIVNDFQKGDIAEGYSVSREKKESFPLTVTSAQKNPTAFYLCASSGTGDRNIQYFGAGTRLSVL.

This sequence joins TRBV5-1 and TRBJ1-1, with a weak D call TRBD1 (5 bases). The germline CDR1 and CDR2 sequences are SGHRS and YFSETQ. CDR3 size: 13 residues. Trimming removed 2 bases from V and 1 base from J, with 6 bases in between. CDR3 residues: CASSFGGNTEAFF. The CDR3 DNA is TGCGCCAGCAGCTTCGGGGGGAACACTGAAGCTTTCTTT.

The chain uses TRBV4-1 and TRBJ2-1; 7 bases align to TRBD1. This CDR3 comprises 13 residues. J was trimmed by 9 bases and V by 5 bases; bases with no gene match: 7. CDR1 is MGHRA and CDR2 is YSYEKL in the germline V gene. CDR3 protein: CASSDTGAGEQFF. CDR3 DNA: TGCGCCAGCAGCGACACAGGGGCTGGTGAGCAGTTCTTC.

This chain connects TRBV28 to TRBJ1-6; no clear D gene. The CDR3 is made up of 17 amino acids. From germline, CDR1 is MDHEN and CDR2 SYDVKM. Trimming took 6 bases from V and 3 from J, leaving 18 bases between them. The CDR3 spells CASSADRGSDYNSPLHF. The CDR3 DNA sequence: TGTGCCAGCAGCGCTGATCGGGGTTCCGACTATAATTCACCCCTCCACTTT.

This chain connects TRBV6-5 to TRBJ2-7, with TRBD2 identical over 13 bases. Germline CDR1 and CDR2: MNHEY and SVGAGI. This CDR3 contains 15 residues. J gave up 5 bases and V 5 bases, and 6 bases lay outside the gene matches. Here the CDR3 DNA reads TGTGCCAGCAGTCCCATCGGACTAGCGGGAGACGAGCAGTACTTC. Protein product: CASSPIGLAGDEQYF.

J is TRBJ2-7 and V is TRBV19, with 12 nucleotides matching TRBD1. V lost 3 bases to trimming and J lost 7 bases; unmatched junction nucleotides: 10. This CDR3 contains 16 residues. Germline V gene sequence: CDR1 LNHDA, CDR2 SQIVND (reference sequence). This CDR3 reads CASSMGQGAGIPEQYF. Here the CDR3 DNA reads TGTGCCAGTAGTATGGGACAGGGGGCCGGGATACCGGAGCAGTACTTC. Together with reference TRBV19 and TRBJ2-7, the CDR3 gives the full variable domain: DGGITQSPKYLFRKEGQNVTLSCEQNLNHDAMYWYRQDPGQGLRLIYYSQIVNDFQKGDIAEGYSVSREKKESFPLTVTSAQKNPTAFYLCASSMGQGAGIPEQYFGPGTRLTVT.

This chain joins TRBV6-5 and TRBJ2-5; tentative D call: TRBD1 (6 bases). This CDR3 is built from 15 residues. The germline CDR1 and CDR2 sequences are MNHEY and SVGAGI. The ends were cut back, 5 bases at V and 4 bases at J, with 17 bases in the middle. CDR3 coding DNA: TGTGCCAGCAGTCCTGTGCAGGGGATAGGAGAGACCCAGTACTTC. Its translation: CASSPVQGIGETQYF.

The chain employs TRBV9 and TRBJ2-2, with 9 bases that match TRBD2. The junction had 5 bases not matched to a gene; V was cut back by 4 bases and J by 1 base. Germline CDR1 SGDLS, CDR2 YYNGEE. This CDR3 is 16 amino acids long. CDR3 DNA: TGTGCCAGCAGCCCAAGGACTAGCGAGAACACCGGGGAGCTGTTTTTT. It is translated as CASSPRTSENTGELFF.

Here the CDR3 reads CASSIFRQPQHF. CDR3 sequence (DNA): TGTGCCAGTAGTATCTTTCGTCAGCCCCAGCATTTT. The chain uses TRBV19 and TRBJ1-5; D gene uncertain. Looked up from germline, CDR1 is LNHDA and CDR2 is SQIVND (reference sequence). Trimming left V 3 bases short and J 6 bases short, with 6 bases between. The CDR3 has 12 amino acids. The full variable domain, its missing parts supplied by reference TRBV19 and TRBJ1-5, is DGGITQSPKYLFRKEGQNVTLSCEQNLNHDAMYWYRQDPGQGLRLIYYSQIVNDFQKGDIAEGYSVSREKKESFPLTVTSAQKNPTAFYLCASSIFRQPQHFGDGTRLSIL.

This clone was recorded only once. The rearrangement joins TRBV24-1 to TRBJ1-1; D gene ambiguous. Germline CDR1 reads KGHDR; CDR2 reads SFDVKD. V was trimmed by 4 bases and J by 0 bases, leaving 11 bases between them. The CDR3 totals 15 residues. The CDR3 reads CATSEGAGMNTEAFF. In DNA form, the CDR3 reads TGTGCCACCAGTGAGGGTGCCGGCATGAACACTGAAGCTTTCTTT.

The chain combines TRBV6-5 with TRBJ2-3, with D possibly matching TRBD1 (6 bases). Germline V lookup: CDR1 MNHEY, CDR2 SVGAGI. There are 15 residues in the CDR3. Trimming took off 6 bases at V and 2 bases at J, with 15 bases between the two ends. CDR3 residues: CASRVGAEVTDTQYF. CDR3 nucleotides: TGTGCCAGCAGAGTGGGGGCGGAGGTCACAGATACGCAGTATTTT.

The CDR3 DNA is TGTGCCAGCAGCTATGGGGGATCCTACAATGAGCAGTTCTTC. Amino acid sequence: CASSYGGSYNEQFF. The chain links TRBV5-5 to TRBJ2-1; D assignment may be TRBD1 or TRBD2 (5 bases each). Germline values: CDR1 SGHKS, CDR2 YYEKEE (reference sequence). V lost 3 bases to trimming and J lost 1 base, with 8 bases between them. The CDR3 extends over 14 amino acids.